This TCR beta chain was captured by sequencing in a study of patients and donors after allogeneic stem cell transplantation. TCRdb re-analysed the RT-PCR reads in MiXCR, keeping a single row per CDR3 protein. The sample contains approximately 170,000 distinct CDR3 sequences, roughly 22% of which appear only once. The germline V gene encodes CDR1 MNHNY and CDR2 SVGAGI (reference sequence). V was pared by 2 bases and J by 11 bases, with 18 bases between. The CDR3 covers 14 residues. Material: blood, either unsorted or a sorted T cell fraction (not recorded which). The TCR was taken from a human donor who was either an allogeneic HSCT recipient or a stem cell or donor lymphocyte infusion donor (not recorded which). It is not recorded whose cells these are; they may come from a transplant donor. V is TRBV6-6 and J is TRBJ1-1; D possibly corresponds to TRBD1 (5 bases). The CDR3 protein is CASSYRSLGGEAFF. The CDR3 DNA reads TGTGCCAGCAGTTACCGTTCGCTCGGGGGTGAGGCTTTCTTT.